These 2 T cell receptor beta chains were all obtained from the same sample, sequenced in a study of OX40 agonist ivuxolimab in advanced cancers. The repertoire was sequenced with immunoSEQ multiplex PCR; TCRdb's copy has only in-frame clones and lacks some. The sample gives tens of thousands of clones, about 91% of which show up once; around 1.8% is in the top ten. This specimen was CD4+ or CD8+ T cells sorted from blood, taken in a trial of the OX40 agonist ivuxolimab. These TCRs come from an adult with an advanced solid tumor such as melanoma, head and neck, liver or kidney cancer.

This chain uses TRBV19 with TRBJ2-7, with 9 nucleotides matching TRBD1. After removal of 1 base from V and 4 bases from J, the junction contained 5 bases not matched to a gene. Germline V gene sequence: CDR1 LNHDA, CDR2 SQIVND (reference sequence). The length of the CDR3 is 15 residues. The DNA of the CDR3 is TGTGCCAGTAGTATAGCGGGACAGGGAAGGTACGAGCAGTACTTC. It codes for CASSIAGQGRYEQYF.

J is TRBJ2-7 and V is TRBV7-2; TRBD1 aligns across 8 bases. V was pared by 5 bases and J by 5 bases, with 5 bases of the junction left unmatched. This CDR3 is 13 amino acids long. Germline CDR1 and CDR2: SGHTA and FQGNSA. The CDR3 sequence: CASSQGAPNEQYF. Written as DNA, the CDR3 is TGTGCCAGCAGCCAGGGGGCTCCGAACGAGCAGTACTTC.